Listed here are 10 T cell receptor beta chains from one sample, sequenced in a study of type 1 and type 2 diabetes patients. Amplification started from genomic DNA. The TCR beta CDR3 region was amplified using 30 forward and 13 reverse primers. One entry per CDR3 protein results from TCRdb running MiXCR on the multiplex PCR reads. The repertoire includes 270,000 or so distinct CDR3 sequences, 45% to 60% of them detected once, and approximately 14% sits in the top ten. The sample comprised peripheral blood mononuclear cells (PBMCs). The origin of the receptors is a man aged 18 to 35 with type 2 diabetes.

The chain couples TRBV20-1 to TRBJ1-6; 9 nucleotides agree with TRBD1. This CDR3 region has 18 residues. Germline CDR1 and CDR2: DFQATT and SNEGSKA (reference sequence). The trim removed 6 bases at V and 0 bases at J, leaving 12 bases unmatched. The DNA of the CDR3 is TGCAGTGCCGTACGCCCCGACAGGGGGAGCTCCTATAATTCACCCCTCCACTTT. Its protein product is CSAVRPDRGSSYNSPLHF.

The CDR3 sequence is CASSYVQGDAPLHF. The CDR3 nucleotides are TGTGCCAGCAGTTACGTCCAGGGGGATGCACCCCTCCACTTT. The V gene is TRBV6-6, the J gene TRBJ1-6; 7 nucleotides align to TRBD1. Trimming cost V 2 bases and J 11 bases; bases outside gene matches: 6. CDR1 and CDR2 from the germline V gene are MNHNY and SVGAGI (reference sequence). The CDR3 loop spans 14 amino acids.

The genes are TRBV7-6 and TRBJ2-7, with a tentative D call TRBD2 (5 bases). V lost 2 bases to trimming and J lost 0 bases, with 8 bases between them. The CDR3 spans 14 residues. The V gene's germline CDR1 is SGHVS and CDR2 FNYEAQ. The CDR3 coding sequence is TGTGCCAGCAGCTTACAAGCGGTCTCCTACGAGCAGTACTTC. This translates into CASSLQAVSYEQYF.

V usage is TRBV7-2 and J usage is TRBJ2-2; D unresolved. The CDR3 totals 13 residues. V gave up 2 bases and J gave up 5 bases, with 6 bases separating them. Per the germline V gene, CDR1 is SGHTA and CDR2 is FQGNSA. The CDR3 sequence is CASSLPGTGELFF. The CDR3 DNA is TGTGCCAGCAGCTTACCCGGGACCGGGGAGCTGTTTTTT. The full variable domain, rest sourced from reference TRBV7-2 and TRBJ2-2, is GAGVSQSPSNKVTEKGKDVELRCDPISGHTALYWYRQSLGQGLEFLIYFQGNSAPDKSGLPSDRFSAERTGGSVSTLTIQRTQQEDSAVYLCASSLPGTGELFFGEGSRLTVL.

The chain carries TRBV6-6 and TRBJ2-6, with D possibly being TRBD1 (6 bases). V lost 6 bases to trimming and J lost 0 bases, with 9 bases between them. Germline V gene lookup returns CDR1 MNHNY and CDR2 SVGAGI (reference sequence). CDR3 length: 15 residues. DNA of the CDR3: TGTGCCAGCAGAGGACAGAACTCTGGGGCCAACGTCCTGACTTTC. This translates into CASRGQNSGANVLTF.

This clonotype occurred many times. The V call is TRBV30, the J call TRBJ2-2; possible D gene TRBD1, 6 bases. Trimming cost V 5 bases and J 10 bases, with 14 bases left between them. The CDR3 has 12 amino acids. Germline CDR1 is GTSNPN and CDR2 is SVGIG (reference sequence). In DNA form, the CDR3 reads TGTGCCTGGGACCCAGGACAGAAGGAGCTGTTTTTT. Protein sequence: CAWDPGQKELFF.

CDR3 bases: TGTGCCAGCAGTTCCTATGACAGGGATACCGGGGAGCTGTTTTTT. Translation gives CASSSYDRDTGELFF. This chain links TRBV27 with TRBJ2-2; TRBD1 agrees at 7 bases. CDR1 is MNHEY and CDR2 is SMNVEV in the germline V gene (reference sequence). V gave up 4 bases and J gave up 5 bases; unmatched junction bases: 7. This CDR3 has 15 residues.

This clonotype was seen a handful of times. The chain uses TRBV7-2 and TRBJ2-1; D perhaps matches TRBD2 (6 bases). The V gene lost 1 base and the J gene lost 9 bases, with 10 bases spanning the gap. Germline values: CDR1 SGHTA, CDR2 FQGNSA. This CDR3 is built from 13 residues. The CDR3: CASSLGRTIEQFF. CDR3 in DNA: TGTGCCAGCAGCTTAGGTCGGACTATTGAGCAGTTCTTC.

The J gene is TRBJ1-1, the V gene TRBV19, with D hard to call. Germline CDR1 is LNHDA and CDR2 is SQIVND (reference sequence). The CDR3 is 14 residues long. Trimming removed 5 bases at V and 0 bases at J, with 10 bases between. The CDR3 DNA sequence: TGTGCCAGTAGTCCCGGCAGTATGAACACTGAAGCTTTCTTT. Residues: CASSPGSMNTEAFF.

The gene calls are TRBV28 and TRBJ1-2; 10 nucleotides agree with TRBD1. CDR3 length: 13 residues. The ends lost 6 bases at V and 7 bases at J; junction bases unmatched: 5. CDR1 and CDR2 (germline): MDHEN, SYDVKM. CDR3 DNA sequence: TGTGCCAGCAGAGGACAGGGGGTTTCTGGCTACACCTTC. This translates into CASRGQGVSGYTF.